The 25 T cell receptor beta chains listed next were all sequenced from one sample in a study of human T cells and chemical hapten exposure. Indicated time point: patch test 1, 2 weeks after DPC sensitization. The sample's treatment: therapeutic diphenylcyclopropenone sensitization with weekly scalp DPC. TCRdb reprocessed the RACE reads via MiXCR and lists one record per CDR3 protein. The sample has 71,000 or so distinct CDR3 sequences, more than 8% seen once. The sample was whole blood, taken in connection with sensitization to the hapten diphenylcyclopropenone (DPC). Receptors originate from a woman between 40 and 50 years old with alopecia areata. Some clones in this sample may be carry-over from other donors' samples.

The J gene is TRBJ2-3, the V gene TRBV11-2, with D possibly being TRBD2 (6 bases). Trimming cost V 5 bases and J 1 base, with 13 bases left between them. The CDR3 is 15 amino acids. Germline V gives CDR1 SGHAT, CDR2 FQNNGV. This CDR3 is CASSMSGDGTDTQYF. Here the CDR3 DNA reads TGTGCCAGCAGCATGTCGGGGGACGGCACAGATACGCAGTATTTT.

This clonotype was recorded a few times. The limits of the CDR3 on the DNA are not certain, so only TCRdb's listed CDR3 is given. The V call is TRBV21-1, the J call TRBJ2-7. TRBV21-1 is annotated as a pseudogene. The CDR3 length is 17 residues, termini included. CDR3 protein: CASSKYDCRFKSYEQYF.

This clonotype rates as medium-sized. The rearrangement uses TRBV12-3 or TRBV12-4 and TRBJ2-3; perhaps TRBD2 as D (5 bases). The V and J ends lost 3 bases and 5 bases respectively, with 6 bases between them. CDR3 length: 12 amino acids. The CDR3: CASSFGEDTQYF. The CDR3 region has the DNA TGTGCCAGCAGTTTCGGGGAAGATACGCAGTATTTT.

This clonotype was picked up a small number of times. This chain uses TRBV5-1 with TRBJ2-1, with TRBD2 matching over 10 bases. Germline CDR1 SGHRS, CDR2 YFSETQ. The CDR3 length is 14 residues. J gave up 7 bases and V 7 bases, and 8 bases lay outside the gene matches. The CDR3 here is CASRGTSDNNEQFF. In DNA form, the CDR3 reads TGCGCCAGCCGAGGGACTAGCGATAATAATGAGCAGTTCTTC.

V gene TRBV20-1 combines with J gene TRBJ2-3; no clear D. Germline CDR1 and CDR2: DFQATT and SNEGSKA (reference sequence). Trimming removed 0 bases from V and 1 base from J, with 8 bases in between. This CDR3 comprises 14 residues. The CDR3 sequence: CSARDLGGTDTQYF. The CDR3 DNA reads TGCAGTGCTAGAGATCTTGGAGGCACAGATACGCAGTATTTT.

The chain combines TRBV12-3 or TRBV12-4 with TRBJ2-7, with 11 bases lining up with TRBD1. With 5 bases clipped from V and 5 bases from J, the junction kept 8 bases outside the gene matches. This CDR3 has 15 residues. The CDR3 protein is CASSQPGQGGNEQYF. In nucleotides, the CDR3 is TGTGCCAGCAGTCAACCGGGACAGGGGGGTAACGAGCAGTACTTC.

This clonotype appeared many times. V usage is TRBV29-1 and J usage is TRBJ1-1; D is unclear. Germline lookup yields CDR1 SQVTM and CDR2 ANQGSEA. The ends were cut back, 4 bases at V and 4 bases at J, with 10 bases in the middle. This CDR3 is built from 12 residues. The CDR3 DNA reads TGCAGCGTTGTGGGGAGGGTCACTGAAGCTTTCTTT. Its protein is CSVVGRVTEAFF. Based on the CDR3 plus reference TRBV29-1 and TRBJ1-1, the full variable domain is SAVISQKPSRDICQRGTSLTIQCQVDSQVTMMFWYRQQPGQSLTLIATANQGSEATYESGFVIDKFPISRPNLTFSTLTVSNMSPEDSSIYLCSVVGRVTEAFFGQGTRLTVV.

This clonotype has at least ten counts. The V and J genes are TRBV12-3 or TRBV12-4 and TRBJ2-3; no clear D gene. Trimming pared 10 bases from V and 2 bases from J, leaving 7 bases between. CDR3 length: 11 amino acids. Written as DNA, the CDR3 is TGTGCCACCAAGTACACAGATACGCAGTATTTT. The encoded protein is CATKYTDTQYF.

This clonotype was recorded many times. This chain uses TRBV14 with TRBJ1-6; D might be TRBD1 (5 bases). Germline V gene data show CDR1 as SGHDN and CDR2 as FVKESK. The length of the CDR3 is 16 residues. The ends were cut back, 1 base at V and 6 bases at J, with 13 bases in the middle. The CDR3 spells CASSQGFAGINSPLHF. The CDR3 DNA reads TGTGCCAGCAGCCAAGGCTTCGCAGGGATTAATTCACCCCTCCACTTT.

This clonotype was seen repeatedly, ten times or more. The chain has TRBV12-3 or TRBV12-4 and TRBJ1-1; D is uncertain. With 11 bases removed from V and 4 bases from J, the gap between germline ends came to 14 bases. This CDR3 has 12 amino acids. CDR3: CASRYGVTEAFF. The DNA for the CDR3 is TGTGCCTCCAGATACGGTGTCACTGAAGCTTTCTTT.

This clonotype was seen repeatedly, ten times or more. The chain links TRBV19 to TRBJ1-2; D gene ambiguous. This CDR3 region has 12 residues. With 5 bases removed from V and 4 bases from J, the gap between germline ends came to 8 bases. Germline-derived CDR1 and CDR2 are LNHDA and SQIVND (reference sequence). CDR3 sequence reads: CASSPDVYGYTF. CDR3 bases: TGTGCCAGTAGTCCCGACGTCTATGGCTACACCTTC.

This clonotype was seen ten or more times. The chain employs TRBV6-2 or TRBV6-3 and TRBJ2-1; TRBD2 matches at 10 bases. The CDR3 length is 16 residues. The germline V gene encodes CDR1 MNHEY and CDR2 SVGEGT. The ends lost 5 bases at V and 6 bases at J; junction bases unmatched: 10. The CDR3 region is CASSHPGLADFNEQFF. CDR3 nucleotide sequence: TGTGCCAGCAGTCACCCTGGACTAGCGGACTTCAATGAGCAGTTCTTC.

This clonotype was detected once. The chain is built from TRBV20-1 and TRBJ2-5, with TRBD2 identical over 13 bases. CDR3 size: 15 residues. The germline CDR1 and CDR2 sequences are DFQATT and SNEGSKA (reference sequence). V was pared by 4 bases and J by 5 bases, with 7 bases of the junction left unmatched. In nucleotides, the CDR3 is TGCAGTGCTACCGGACTAGCGGGGGTATGGGAGACCCAGTACTTC. Its translation is CSATGLAGVWETQYF.

The table lists this clonotype with many counts. The chain combines TRBV7-9 with TRBJ2-5; no clear D. This CDR3 has 15 amino acids. V was clipped by 4 bases and J by 2 bases, with 14 bases between them. CDR1 SEHNR and CDR2 FQNEAQ come from the germline V gene (reference sequence). The CDR3 protein is CASSSGSLGQETQYF. Here the CDR3 DNA reads TGTGCCAGCAGCTCCGGGTCCCTGGGACAAGAGACCCAGTACTTC.

This clonotype showed up many times. This rearrangement joins TRBV7-2 to TRBJ1-4; 9 bases agree with TRBD1. CDR1 is SGHTA, CDR2 FQGNSA, per germline. The CDR3 sequence is 15 residues long. Trimming at V came to 1 base and at J to 7 bases, leaving 4 bases not matched to a gene. The CDR3: CASSLVGQGGEKLFF. The CDR3 coding sequence is TGTGCCAGCAGCTTAGTGGGACAGGGAGGTGAAAAACTGTTTTTT.

This clonotype was seen repeatedly, ten times or more. The chain combines TRBV5-1 with TRBJ2-5; 9 nucleotides line up with TRBD1. CDR1 is SGHRS and CDR2 is YFSETQ in the germline V gene. V lost 0 bases, J lost 5 bases, and 5 bases stayed unmatched. CDR3 size: 15 residues. The CDR3 sequence: CASSLAGTGQETQYF. The CDR3 DNA reads as TGCGCCAGCAGCTTGGCAGGGACAGGGCAGGAGACCCAGTACTTC.

This clonotype was counted a few times. The chain carries TRBV6-6 and TRBJ2-3; 11 bases fit TRBD1. CDR3 length: 14 residues. The germline V gene encodes CDR1 MNHNY and CDR2 SVGAGI (reference sequence). After removal of 8 bases from V and 4 bases from J, the junction contained 5 bases not matched to a gene. The CDR3 bases are TGTGCCAGCGGGGACAGGGGGGTATCAGATACGCAGTATTTT. Encoded protein: CASGDRGVSDTQYF.

This clonotype was recorded many times. The chain couples TRBV21-1 to TRBJ1-5. TRBV21-1 is reported as a pseudogene. CDR3 length: 18 amino acids. This CDR3 reads CASSKMHGRMDSNQPQHF. The CDR3 DNA follows: TGTGCCAGCAGCAAAATGCATGGAAGGATGGATAGCAATCAGCCCCAGCATTTT.

This clonotype was found many times. The gene calls are TRBV20-1 and TRBJ2-4, with D possibly called TRBD1 or TRBD2 (6 bases each). The V end was cut by 1 base, the J end by 7 bases, with 14 bases between. The CDR3 runs to 14 residues. Germline V CDR1 and CDR2: DFQATT, SNEGSKA (reference sequence). CDR3 sequence: CSARGGAGSNIQYF. DNA of the CDR3: TGCAGTGCTAGAGGGGGGGCAGGGTCGAACATTCAGTACTTC.

This clonotype was detected only a few times. This rearrangement joins TRBV6-2 or TRBV6-3 to TRBJ2-7; D gene unclear. Trimming took 0 bases from V and 3 from J, leaving 15 bases between them. The CDR3 is 16 amino acids. CDR1 MNHEY and CDR2 SVGEGT come from the germline V gene. In nucleotides, the CDR3 is TGTGCCAGCAGTTACTCGAGTGGCAGGAGCTTCTACGAGCAGTACTTC. Protein sequence: CASSYSSGRSFYEQYF.

The sample holds many counts of this clonotype. The genes are TRBV7-8 and TRBJ2-7; 9 bases line up with TRBD1. The CDR3 is 16 amino acids. CDR1 SGHVS and CDR2 FQNEAQ come from the germline V gene. V lost 8 bases, J lost 5 bases, and 16 bases stayed unmatched. This chain's CDR3 is CASATPRDRVSDEQYF. Here the CDR3 DNA reads TGTGCCAGCGCAACTCCCCGGGACAGGGTATCTGACGAGCAGTACTTC.

This clonotype was counted at least ten times. The rearrangement links TRBV5-8 to TRBJ2-7; 7 bases are a match to TRBD1. This CDR3 is built from 13 residues. Germline V gene sequence: CDR1 SGHTS, CDR2 YDEGEE. The V gene end was trimmed by 5 bases and the J gene end by 0 bases; junction bases not matched to a gene: 2. CDR3 bases: TGTGCCAGCAGACGGACAGGCTCCTACGAGCAGTACTTC. This sequence encodes CASRRTGSYEQYF. The full variable domain, with the rest looked up from reference TRBV5-8 and TRBJ2-7, is EAGVTQSPTHLIKTRGQQATLRCSPISGHTSVYWYQQALGLGLQFLLWYDEGEERNRGNFPPRFSGRQFPNYSSELNVNALELEDSALYLCASRRTGSYEQYFGPGTRLTVT.

The gene calls are TRBV29-1 and TRBJ2-3; 10 bases fit TRBD1. In germline, CDR1 is SQVTM, CDR2 ANQGSEA. CDR3 length equals 15 residues. V trimming: 6 bases; J trimming: 6 bases; junction bases outside the gene matches: 12. DNA for the CDR3: TGCAGCGTGGAGGATTGGGACAGGGGCTTGGATACGCAGTATTTT. This sequence encodes CSVEDWDRGLDTQYF.

About this clonotype itself: Its ends do not fully match the called genes, so a read error is possible. This rearrangement joins TRBV7-9 to TRBJ2-1; 7 positions match TRBD2. Germline CDR1 reads SEHNR; CDR2 reads FQNEAQ (reference sequence). The CDR3 extends over 15 amino acids. CDR3 residues: CASSLPTSSYNEKFF. For the CDR3, the DNA is TGTGCCAGCAGCTTGCCGACTAGCTCCTACAATGAGAAGTTCTTC.

The table lists this clonotype with many counts. This chain connects TRBV12-3 or TRBV12-4 to TRBJ1-1; no firm D call. Trimming took 1 base from V and 6 from J, leaving 6 bases between them. There are 12 residues in the CDR3. This chain's CDR3 is CASSLVGAEAFF. CDR3 sequence (DNA): TGTGCCAGCAGTTTAGTCGGAGCTGAAGCTTTCTTT.